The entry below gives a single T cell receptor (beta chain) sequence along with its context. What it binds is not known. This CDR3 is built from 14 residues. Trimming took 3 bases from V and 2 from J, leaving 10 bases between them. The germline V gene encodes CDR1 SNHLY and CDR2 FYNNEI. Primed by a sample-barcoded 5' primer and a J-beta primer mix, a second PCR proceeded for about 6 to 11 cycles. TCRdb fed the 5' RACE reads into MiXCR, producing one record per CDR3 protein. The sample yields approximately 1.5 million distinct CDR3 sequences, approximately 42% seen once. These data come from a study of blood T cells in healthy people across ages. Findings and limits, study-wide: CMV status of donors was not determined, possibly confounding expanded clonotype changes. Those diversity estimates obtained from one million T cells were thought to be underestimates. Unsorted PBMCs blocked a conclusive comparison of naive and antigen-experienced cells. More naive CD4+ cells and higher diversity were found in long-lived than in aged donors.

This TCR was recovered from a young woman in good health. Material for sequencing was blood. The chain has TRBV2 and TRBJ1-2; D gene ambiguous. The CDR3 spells CASSDVAANYGYTF. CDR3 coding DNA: TGTGCCAGCAGTGATGTGGCAGCCAACTATGGCTACACCTTC. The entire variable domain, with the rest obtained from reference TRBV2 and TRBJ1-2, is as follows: EPEVTQTPSHQVTQMGQEVILRCVPISNHLYFYWYRQILGQKVEFLVSFYNNEISEKSEIFDDQFSVERPDGSNFTLKIRSTKLEDSAMYFCASSDVAANYGYTFGSGTRLTVV.